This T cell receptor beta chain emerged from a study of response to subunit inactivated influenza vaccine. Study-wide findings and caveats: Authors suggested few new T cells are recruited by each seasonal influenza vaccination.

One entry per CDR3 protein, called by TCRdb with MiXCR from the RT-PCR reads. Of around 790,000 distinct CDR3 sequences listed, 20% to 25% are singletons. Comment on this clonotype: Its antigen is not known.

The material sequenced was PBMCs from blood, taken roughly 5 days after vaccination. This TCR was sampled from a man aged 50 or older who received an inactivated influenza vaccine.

Here the CDR3 DNA reads TGTGCCACCAGTGATTACGGCAATGAGCAGTTCTTC. It specifies CATSDYGNEQFF. The chain uses TRBV24-1 and TRBJ2-1, with unresolved D. Trimming pared 2 bases from V and 6 bases from J, leaving 4 bases between. CDR3 length: 12 residues. Per the germline V gene, CDR1 is KGHDR and CDR2 is SFDVKD.